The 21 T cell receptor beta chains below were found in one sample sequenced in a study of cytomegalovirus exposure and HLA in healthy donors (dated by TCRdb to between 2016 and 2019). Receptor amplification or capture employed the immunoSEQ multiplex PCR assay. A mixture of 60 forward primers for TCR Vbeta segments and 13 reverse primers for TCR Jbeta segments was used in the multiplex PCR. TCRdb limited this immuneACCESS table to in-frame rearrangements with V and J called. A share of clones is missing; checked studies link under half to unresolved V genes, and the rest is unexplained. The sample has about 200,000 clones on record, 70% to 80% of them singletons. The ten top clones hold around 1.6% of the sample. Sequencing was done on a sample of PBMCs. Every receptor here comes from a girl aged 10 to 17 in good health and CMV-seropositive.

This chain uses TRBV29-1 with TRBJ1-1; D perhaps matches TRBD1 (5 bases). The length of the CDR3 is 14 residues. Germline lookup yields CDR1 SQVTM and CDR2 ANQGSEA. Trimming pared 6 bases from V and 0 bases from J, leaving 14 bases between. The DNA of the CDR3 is TGCAGCGTGGACACCGGAGTAATGAACACTGAAGCTTTCTTT. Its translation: CSVDTGVMNTEAFF.

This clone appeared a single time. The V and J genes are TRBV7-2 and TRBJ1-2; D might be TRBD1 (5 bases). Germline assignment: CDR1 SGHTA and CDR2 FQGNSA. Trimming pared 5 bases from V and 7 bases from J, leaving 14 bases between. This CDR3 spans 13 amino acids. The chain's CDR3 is CASSNPNRSGYTF. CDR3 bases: TGTGCCAGCAGCAACCCGAACAGGTCTGGCTACACCTTC. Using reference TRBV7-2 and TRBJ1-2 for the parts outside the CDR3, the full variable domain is GAGVSQSPSNKVTEKGKDVELRCDPISGHTALYWYRQSLGQGLEFLIYFQGNSAPDKSGLPSDRFSAERTGGSVSTLTIQRTQQEDSAVYLCASSNPNRSGYTFGSGTRLTVV.

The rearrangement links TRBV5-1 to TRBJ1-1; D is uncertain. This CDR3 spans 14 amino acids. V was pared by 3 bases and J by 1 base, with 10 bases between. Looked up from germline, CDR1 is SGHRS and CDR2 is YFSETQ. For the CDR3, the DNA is TGCGCCAGCAGCTCGATGGGCCAGAACACTGAAGCTTTCTTT. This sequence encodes CASSSMGQNTEAFF.

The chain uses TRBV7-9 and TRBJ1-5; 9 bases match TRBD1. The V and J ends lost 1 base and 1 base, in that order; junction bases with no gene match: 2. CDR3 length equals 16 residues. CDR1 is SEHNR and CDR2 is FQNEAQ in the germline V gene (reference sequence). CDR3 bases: TGTGCCAGCAGCTTAGGTGGACAGGGGAGCAATCAGCCCCAGCATTTT. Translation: CASSLGGQGSNQPQHF.

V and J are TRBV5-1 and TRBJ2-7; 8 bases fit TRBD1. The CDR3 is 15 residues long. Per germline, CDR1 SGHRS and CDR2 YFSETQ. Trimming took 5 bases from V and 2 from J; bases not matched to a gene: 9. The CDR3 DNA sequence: TGCGCCAGCAGACCCGACAGGGGCAGGACCTACGAGCAGTACTTC. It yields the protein CASRPDRGRTYEQYF.

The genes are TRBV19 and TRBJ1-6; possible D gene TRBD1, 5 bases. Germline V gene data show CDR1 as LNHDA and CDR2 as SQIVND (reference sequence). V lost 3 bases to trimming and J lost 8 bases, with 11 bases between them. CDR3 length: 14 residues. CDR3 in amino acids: CASSIRTSDSPLHF. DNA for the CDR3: TGTGCCAGTAGTATCAGGACATCCGATTCACCCCTCCACTTT.

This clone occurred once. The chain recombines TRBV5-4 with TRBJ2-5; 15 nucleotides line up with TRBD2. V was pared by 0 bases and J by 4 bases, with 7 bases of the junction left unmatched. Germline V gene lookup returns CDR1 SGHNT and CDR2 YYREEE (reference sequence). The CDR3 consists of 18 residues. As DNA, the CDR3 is TGTGCCAGCAGCTTGGCCCCGGGACTAGCGGGGGGAGGAGAGACCCAGTACTTC. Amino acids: CASSLAPGLAGGGETQYF.

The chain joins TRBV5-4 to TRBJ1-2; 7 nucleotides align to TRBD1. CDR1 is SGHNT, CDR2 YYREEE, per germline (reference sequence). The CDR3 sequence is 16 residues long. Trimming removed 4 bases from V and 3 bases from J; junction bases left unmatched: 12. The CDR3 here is CASSPGGDRAYYGYTF. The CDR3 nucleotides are TGTGCCAGCAGCCCGGGGGGGGACAGAGCCTACTATGGCTACACCTTC.

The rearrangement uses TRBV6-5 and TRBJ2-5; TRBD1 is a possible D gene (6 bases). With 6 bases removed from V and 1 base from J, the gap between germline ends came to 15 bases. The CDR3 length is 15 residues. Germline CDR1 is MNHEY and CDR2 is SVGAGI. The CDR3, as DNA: TGTGCCAGCAGAGACCGCAGGGGATCCCAAGAGACCCAGTACTTC. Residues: CASRDRRGSQETQYF.

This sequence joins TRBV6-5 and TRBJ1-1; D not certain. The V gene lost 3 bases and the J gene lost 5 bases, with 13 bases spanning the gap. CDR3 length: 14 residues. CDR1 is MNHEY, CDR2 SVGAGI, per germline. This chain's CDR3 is CASSYLGRGTEAFF. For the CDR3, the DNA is TGTGCCAGCAGTTATCTGGGTCGGGGAACTGAAGCTTTCTTT.

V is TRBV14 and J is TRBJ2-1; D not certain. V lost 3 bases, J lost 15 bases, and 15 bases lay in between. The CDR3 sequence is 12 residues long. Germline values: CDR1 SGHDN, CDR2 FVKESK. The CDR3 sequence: CASSQSRVVLFF. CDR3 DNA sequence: TGTGCCAGCAGCCAGTCTCGGGTCGTCTTGTTCTTC.

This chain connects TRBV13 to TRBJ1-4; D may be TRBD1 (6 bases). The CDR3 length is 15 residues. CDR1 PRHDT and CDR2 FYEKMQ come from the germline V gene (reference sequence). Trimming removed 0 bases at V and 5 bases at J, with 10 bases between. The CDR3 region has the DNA TGTGCCAGCAGCTTAGGTTTTGGACAGAATGAAAAACTGTTTTTT. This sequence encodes CASSLGFGQNEKLFF.

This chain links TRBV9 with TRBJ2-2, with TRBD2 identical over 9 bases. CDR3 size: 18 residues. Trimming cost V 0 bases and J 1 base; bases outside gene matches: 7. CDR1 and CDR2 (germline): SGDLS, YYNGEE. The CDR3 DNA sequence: TGTGCCAGCAGCGTAGCAGGGCGGGGGGGCCTGAACACCGGGGAGCTGTTTTTT. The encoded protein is CASSVAGRGGLNTGELFF.

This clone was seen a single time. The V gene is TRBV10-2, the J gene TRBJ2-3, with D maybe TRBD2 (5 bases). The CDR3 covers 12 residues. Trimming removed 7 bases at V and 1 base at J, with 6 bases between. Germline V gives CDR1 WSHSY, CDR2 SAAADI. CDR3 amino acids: CASMRGTDTQYF. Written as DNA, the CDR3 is TGCGCCAGCATGAGGGGCACAGATACGCAGTATTTT.

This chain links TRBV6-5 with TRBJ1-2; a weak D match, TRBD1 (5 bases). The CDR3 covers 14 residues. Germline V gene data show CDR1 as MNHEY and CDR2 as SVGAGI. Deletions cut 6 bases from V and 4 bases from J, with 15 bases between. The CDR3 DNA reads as TGTGCCAGCAGCCGGACCCAGGGCCCCTATGGCTACACCTTC. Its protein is CASSRTQGPYGYTF.

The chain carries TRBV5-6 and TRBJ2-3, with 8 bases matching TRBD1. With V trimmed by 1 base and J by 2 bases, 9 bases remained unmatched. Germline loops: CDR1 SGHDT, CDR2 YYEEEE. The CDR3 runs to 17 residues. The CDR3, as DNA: TGTGCCAGCAGCTTGCTTGACAGGGGACCCTTCACAGATACGCAGTATTTT. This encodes CASSLLDRGPFTDTQYF.

The CDR3 nucleotides read TGTGCCAGCAGCTTAGGCCAGGATAATTCACCCCTCCACTTT. Protein: CASSLGQDNSPLHF. The V gene is TRBV7-9, the J gene TRBJ1-6; no definite D call. The CDR3 extends over 14 amino acids. Trimming removed 1 base from V and 5 bases from J, with 6 bases in between. CDR1 and CDR2 from the germline V gene are SEHNR and FQNEAQ (reference sequence).

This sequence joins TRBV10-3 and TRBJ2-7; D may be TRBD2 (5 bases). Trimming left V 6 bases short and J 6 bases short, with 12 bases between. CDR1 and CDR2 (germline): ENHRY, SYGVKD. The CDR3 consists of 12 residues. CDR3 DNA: TGTGCCATCAGCCGAGAGGGCGTCGAGCAGTACTTC. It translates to CAISREGVEQYF.

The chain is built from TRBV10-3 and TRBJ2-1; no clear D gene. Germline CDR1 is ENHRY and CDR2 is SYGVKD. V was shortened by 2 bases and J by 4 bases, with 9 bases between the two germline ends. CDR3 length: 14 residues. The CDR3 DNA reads TGTGCCATCAGTGAGCGCTCAACTTACAATGAGCAGTTCTTC. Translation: CAISERSTYNEQFF.

For the CDR3, the DNA is TGTGCCAGCAGCGTAGGGGGGGGCGGGGGACTTAATGGCTACACCTTC. Protein sequence: CASSVGGGGGLNGYTF. The genes are TRBV9 and TRBJ1-2, with a possible D match to TRBD1 (6 bases). The CDR3 loop spans 16 amino acids. Trimming removed 0 bases at V and 6 bases at J, with 18 bases between. Germline V gene lookup returns CDR1 SGDLS and CDR2 YYNGEE.

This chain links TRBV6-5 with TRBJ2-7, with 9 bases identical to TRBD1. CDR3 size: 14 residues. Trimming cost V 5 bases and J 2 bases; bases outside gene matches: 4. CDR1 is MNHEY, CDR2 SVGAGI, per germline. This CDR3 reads CASSVGTGPYEQYF. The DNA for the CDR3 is TGTGCCAGCAGTGTCGGGACAGGGCCCTACGAGCAGTACTTC.